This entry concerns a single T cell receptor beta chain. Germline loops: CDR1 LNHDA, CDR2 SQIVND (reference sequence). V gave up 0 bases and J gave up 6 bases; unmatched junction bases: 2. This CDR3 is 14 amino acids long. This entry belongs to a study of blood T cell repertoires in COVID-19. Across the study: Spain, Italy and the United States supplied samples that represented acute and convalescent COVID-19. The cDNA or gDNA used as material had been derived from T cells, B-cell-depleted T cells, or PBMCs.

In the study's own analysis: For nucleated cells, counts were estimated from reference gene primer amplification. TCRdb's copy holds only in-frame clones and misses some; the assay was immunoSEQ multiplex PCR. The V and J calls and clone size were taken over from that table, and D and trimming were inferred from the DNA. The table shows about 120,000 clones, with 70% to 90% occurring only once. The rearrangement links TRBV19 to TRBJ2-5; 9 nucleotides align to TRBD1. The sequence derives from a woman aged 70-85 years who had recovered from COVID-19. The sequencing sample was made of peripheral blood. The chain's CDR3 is CASSIETGGKTQYF. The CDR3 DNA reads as TGTGCCAGTAGTATAGAGACAGGGGGAAAGACCCAGTACTTC.